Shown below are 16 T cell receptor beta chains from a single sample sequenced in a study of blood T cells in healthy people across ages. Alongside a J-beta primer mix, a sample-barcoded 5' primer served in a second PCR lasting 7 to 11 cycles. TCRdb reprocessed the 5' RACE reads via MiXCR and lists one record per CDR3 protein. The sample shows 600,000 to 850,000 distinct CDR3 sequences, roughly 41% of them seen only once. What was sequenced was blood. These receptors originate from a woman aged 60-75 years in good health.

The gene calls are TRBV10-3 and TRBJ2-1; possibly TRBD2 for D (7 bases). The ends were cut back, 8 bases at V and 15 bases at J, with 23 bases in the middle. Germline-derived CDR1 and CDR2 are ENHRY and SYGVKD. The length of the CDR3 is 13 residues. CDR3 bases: TGTGCCATCTCAGAAGGGGAAGGGGGGGAAAGGTTCTTC. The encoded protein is CAISEGEGGERFF.

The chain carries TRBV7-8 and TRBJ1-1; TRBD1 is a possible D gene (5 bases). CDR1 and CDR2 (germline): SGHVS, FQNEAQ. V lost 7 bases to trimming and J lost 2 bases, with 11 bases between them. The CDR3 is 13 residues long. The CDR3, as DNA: TGTGCCAGCACTTTCGGGACTAACACTGAAGCTTTCTTT. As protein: CASTFGTNTEAFF.

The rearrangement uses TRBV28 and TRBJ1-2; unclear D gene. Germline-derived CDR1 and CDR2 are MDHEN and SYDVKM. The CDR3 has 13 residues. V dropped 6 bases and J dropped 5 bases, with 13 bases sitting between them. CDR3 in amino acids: CASRAPDSYGYTF. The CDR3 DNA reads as TGTGCCAGCAGGGCCCCGGACTCTTATGGCTACACCTTC.

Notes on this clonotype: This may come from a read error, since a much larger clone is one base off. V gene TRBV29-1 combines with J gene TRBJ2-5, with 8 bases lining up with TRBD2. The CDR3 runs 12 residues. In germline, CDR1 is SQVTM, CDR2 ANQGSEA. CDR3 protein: CSVAAGEETRYF. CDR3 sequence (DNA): TGCAGCGTTGCAGCGGGGGAAGAGACCCGGTACTTC.

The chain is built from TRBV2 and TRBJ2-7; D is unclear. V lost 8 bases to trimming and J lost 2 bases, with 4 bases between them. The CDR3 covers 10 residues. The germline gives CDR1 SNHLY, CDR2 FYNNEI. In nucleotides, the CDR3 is TGTGCCAGCGTCGCCTACGAGCAGTACTTC. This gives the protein CASVAYEQYF.

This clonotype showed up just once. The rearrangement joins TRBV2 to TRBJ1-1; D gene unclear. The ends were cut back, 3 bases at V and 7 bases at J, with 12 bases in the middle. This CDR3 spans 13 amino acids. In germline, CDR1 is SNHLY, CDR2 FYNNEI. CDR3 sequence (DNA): TGTGCCAGCAGTGAGGCTCAAGGGATTGAAGCTTTCTTT. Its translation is CASSEAQGIEAFF.

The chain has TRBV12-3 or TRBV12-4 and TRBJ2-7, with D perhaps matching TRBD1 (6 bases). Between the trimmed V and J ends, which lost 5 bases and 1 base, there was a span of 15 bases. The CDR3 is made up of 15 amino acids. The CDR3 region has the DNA TGTGCCAGCAGTCCCCACCCCGGACAGTCCTACGAGCAGTACTTC. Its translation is CASSPHPGQSYEQYF.

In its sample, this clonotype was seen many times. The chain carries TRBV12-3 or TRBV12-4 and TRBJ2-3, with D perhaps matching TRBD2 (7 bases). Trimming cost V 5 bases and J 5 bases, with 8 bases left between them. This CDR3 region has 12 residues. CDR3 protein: CASSRGGDTQYF. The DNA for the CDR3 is TGTGCCAGCAGTAGGGGGGGAGATACGCAGTATTTT.

CDR3 sequence (DNA): TGTGCCAGCAGTGCTGAGGGTCGGGGGAATGAGCAGTTCTTC. Residues: CASSAEGRGNEQFF. This chain uses TRBV25-1 with TRBJ2-1, with D perhaps matching TRBD2 (6 bases). Germline CDR1 MGHDK, CDR2 SYGVNS. The CDR3 length is 14 residues. V was shortened by 4 bases and J by 7 bases, with 14 bases between the two germline ends. The entire variable domain, with the rest obtained from reference TRBV25-1 and TRBJ2-1, is as follows: EADIYQTPRYLVIGTGKKITLECSQTMGHDKMYWYQQDPGMELHLIHYSYGVNSTEKGDLSSESTVSRIRTEHFPLTLESARPSHTSQYLCASSAEGRGNEQFFGPGTRLTVL.

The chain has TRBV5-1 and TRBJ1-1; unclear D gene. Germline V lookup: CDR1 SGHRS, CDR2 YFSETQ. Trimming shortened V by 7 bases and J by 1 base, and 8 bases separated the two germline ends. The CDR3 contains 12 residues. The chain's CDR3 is CASPPTNTEAFF. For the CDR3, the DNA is TGCGCCAGCCCCCCCACGAACACTGAAGCTTTCTTT. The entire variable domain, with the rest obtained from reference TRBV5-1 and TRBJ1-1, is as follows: KAGVTQTPRYLIKTRGQQVTLSCSPISGHRSVSWYQQTPGQGLQFLFEYFSETQRNKGNFPGRFSGRQFSNSRSEMNVSTLELGDSALYLCASPPTNTEAFFGQGTRLTVV.

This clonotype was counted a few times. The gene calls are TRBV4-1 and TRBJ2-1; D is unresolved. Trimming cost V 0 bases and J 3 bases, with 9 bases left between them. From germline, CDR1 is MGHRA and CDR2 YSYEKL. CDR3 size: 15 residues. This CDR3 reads CASSQDPEVYNEQFF. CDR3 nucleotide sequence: TGCGCCAGCAGCCAAGACCCGGAAGTCTACAATGAGCAGTTCTTC.

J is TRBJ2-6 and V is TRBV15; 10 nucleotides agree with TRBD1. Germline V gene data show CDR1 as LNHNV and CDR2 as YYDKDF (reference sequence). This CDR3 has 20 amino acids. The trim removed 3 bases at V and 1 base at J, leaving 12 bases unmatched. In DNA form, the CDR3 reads TGTGCCACCAGCAGCTTGCTCCGGGACAGGGGAATGTCTGGGGCCAACGTCCTGACTTTC. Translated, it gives CATSSLLRDRGMSGANVLTF. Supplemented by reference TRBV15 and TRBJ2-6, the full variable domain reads DAMVIQNPRYQVTQFGKPVTLSCSQTLNHNVMYWYQQKSSQAPKLLFHYYDKDFNNEADTPDNFQSRRPNTSFCFLDIRSPGLGDTAMYLCATSSLLRDRGMSGANVLTFGAGSRLTVL.

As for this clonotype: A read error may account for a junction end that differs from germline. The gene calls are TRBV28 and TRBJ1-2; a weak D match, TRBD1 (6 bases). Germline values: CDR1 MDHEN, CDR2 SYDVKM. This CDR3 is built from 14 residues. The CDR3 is CASSPSDRNYGHTF. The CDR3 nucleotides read TGTGCCAGCAGTCCGTCGGACAGAAACTATGGCCACACCTTC.

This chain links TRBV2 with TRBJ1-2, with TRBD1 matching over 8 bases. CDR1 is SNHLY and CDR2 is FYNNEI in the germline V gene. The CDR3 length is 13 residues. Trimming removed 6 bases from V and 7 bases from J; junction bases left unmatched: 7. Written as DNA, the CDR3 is TGTGCCAGCAGCGACAGGACAGGGATTGGCTACACCTTC. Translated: CASSDRTGIGYTF.

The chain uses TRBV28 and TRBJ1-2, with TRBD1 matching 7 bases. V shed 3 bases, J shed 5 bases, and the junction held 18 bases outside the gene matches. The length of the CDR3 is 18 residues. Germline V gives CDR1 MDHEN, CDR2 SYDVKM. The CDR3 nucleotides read TGTGCCAGCAGTTTTATGTACTCAAGGGGGCAGATTCGGTATGGCTACACCTTC. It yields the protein CASSFMYSRGQIRYGYTF.

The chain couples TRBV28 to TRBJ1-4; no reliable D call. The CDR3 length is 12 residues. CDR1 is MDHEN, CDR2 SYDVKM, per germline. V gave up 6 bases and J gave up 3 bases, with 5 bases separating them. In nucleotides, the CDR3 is TGTGCCAGCAGCCAACCTAATGAAAAACTGTTTTTT. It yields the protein CASSQPNEKLFF. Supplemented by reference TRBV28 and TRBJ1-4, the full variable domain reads DVKVTQSSRYLVKRTGEKVFLECVQDMDHENMFWYRQDPGLGLRLIYFSYDVKMKEKGDIPEGYSVSREKKERFSLILESASTNQTSMYLCASSQPNEKLFFGSGTQLSVL.